The clone carrying this T cell receptor (beta chain) was detected only a few times. The repertoire was sequenced with immunoSEQ multiplex PCR; TCRdb's copy has only in-frame clones and lacks some. The sample has approximately 140,000 clones, about 88% seen once. This record comes from a study of control samples from healthy donors and cancer patients. Germline lookup yields CDR1 SNHLY and CDR2 FYNNEI. CDR3 size: 14 residues. The V gene lost 4 bases and the J gene lost 4 bases, with 12 bases spanning the gap. J is TRBJ2-3 and V is TRBV2, with TRBD2 as a possible D gene (5 bases). Sequencing input: blood. This sequence originates from a young woman in good health. The CDR3 reads CASSVQFGADTQYF. The DNA for the CDR3 is TGTGCCAGCAGTGTACAGTTCGGGGCAGATACGCAGTATTTT. Together with reference TRBV2 and TRBJ2-3, the CDR3 gives the full variable domain: EPEVTQTPSHQVTQMGQEVILRCVPISNHLYFYWYRQILGQKVEFLVSFYNNEISEKSEIFDDQFSVERPDGSNFTLKIRSTKLEDSAMYFCASSVQFGADTQYFGPGTRLTVL.